This entry describes one T cell receptor beta chain. Looked up from germline, CDR1 is LGHNT and CDR2 is FRNRAP. Trimming left V 3 bases short and J 4 bases short, with 4 bases between. The CDR3 consists of 13 residues. Study processing details: Nucleated cell number was recorded as an estimate derived from reference gene primer amplification. Assay: immunoSEQ multiplex PCR; the TCRdb copy retains only in-frame clones and omits some. The DNA gave D and trimming, while V, J and clone size come from that table. Of under 500,000 clones listed, 80% to 90% are singletons. The data are from a study of blood T cell repertoires in COVID-19. Study context: Whether acute or convalescent, the COVID-19 samples came from the United States, Italy and Spain.

The material sequenced was PBMCs or T cells enriched from blood (not recorded which). The sequence was obtained from a man younger than 45 who had recovered from COVID-19. This chain uses TRBV12-5 with TRBJ2-6; D gene unclear. The CDR3 nucleotides are TGTGCTAGTGGTTTAGCCGGGGCCAACGTCCTGACTTTC. Protein: CASGLAGANVLTF.